This T cell receptor (beta chain) was obtained from a study of T-cell reconstitution after alpha-beta-depleted transplantation in children. A note on this clonotype: Its antigen is unknown.

Study findings and constraints: There were reportedly several hundred expanded graft clones from which alpha-beta T cells came about two months after transplant. Surviving recipient cells, namely T cells and thymic progenitors, were the source of high day-60 TCRbeta diversity in some patients. After one year, T-cell counts and TCRbeta diversity mostly came from new T cells.

CDR3 size: 14 residues. Germline loops: CDR1 SGHRS, CDR2 YFSETQ. Trimming removed 0 bases from V and 7 bases from J; junction bases left unmatched: 3. Molecular barcoding with unique molecular identifiers was used for the TCRbeta library. TCRdb fed the PCR reads into MiXCR, producing one record per CDR3 protein. This table has hundreds of thousands of distinct CDR3 sequences, about 16% appearing once. The specimen comprised PBMCs, mostly from graft donor cells, sampled 360 days after TCRalphabeta/CD19-depleted stem cell transplant. This TCR derives from a male patient between 2 and 15 years old who had a stem cell transplant for acute lymphoblastic leukemia, so the T cells may come from the graft donor. The chain is built from TRBV5-1 and TRBJ1-5; TRBD1 aligns across 8 bases. CDR3 in amino acids: CASSLATGVQPQHF. Written as DNA, the CDR3 is TGCGCCAGCAGCTTGGCGACAGGGGTGCAGCCCCAGCATTTT.